The 5 T cell receptor beta chains below all came from one sample that was sequenced in a study of T-cell reconstitution after alpha-beta-depleted transplantation in children (dated by TCRdb to 2016 to 2018). Libraries came from PCR. For sequencing, an Illumina HiSeq 2500 was employed. To normalize quantification of the TCRbeta repertoire, the TCR libraries were built with molecular barcoding that relied on unique molecular identifiers. TCRdb trimmed the raw reads at Q25, called clones with MiXCR and kept productive beta chains. Rows are combined by CDR3 protein, so each entry shows the most common genes and DNA. Recorded for this sample are 420,000 or so distinct CDR3 sequences; roughly a tenth of them occurred a single time. The ten largest account for 4.5% to 7% of the sample. This specimen consisted of PBMCs from the stem cell graft donor, obtained from the stem cell graft. These receptors came from a human donor who donated a stem cell graft to a child with acute myeloid leukemia.

J is TRBJ2-1 and V is TRBV10-3, with TRBD2 matching over 7 bases. The CDR3 totals 15 residues. Germline V gives CDR1 ENHRY, CDR2 SYGVKD. With 7 bases clipped from V and 2 bases from J, the junction kept 8 bases outside the gene matches. The CDR3 reads CAITRGEGPYNEQFF. In DNA form, the CDR3 reads TGTGCCATCACCCGTGGGGAGGGCCCCTACAATGAGCAGTTCTTC.

The chain combines TRBV4-2 with TRBJ2-3; 8 bases align to TRBD2. The CDR3 totals 19 residues. V lost 3 bases to trimming and J lost 1 base; unmatched junction nucleotides: 15. Germline CDR1 LGHNA, CDR2 YNFKEQ. This chain's CDR3 is CASSQPPSGHPGGTDTQYF. CDR3 nucleotide sequence: TGTGCCAGCAGCCAGCCACCTAGCGGGCACCCAGGGGGCACAGATACGCAGTATTTT.

The chain combines TRBV5-1 with TRBJ2-1; no definite D call. Germline V CDR1 and CDR2: SGHRS, YFSETQ. CDR3 size: 15 residues. Trimming left V 0 bases short and J 6 bases short, with 13 bases between. The CDR3 loop reads CASSLAVFPTNEQFF. As DNA, the CDR3 is TGCGCCAGCAGCTTGGCCGTATTCCCCACCAATGAGCAGTTCTTC.

This chain links TRBV12-5 with TRBJ2-2; the D gene is possibly TRBD2 (6 bases). This CDR3 comprises 18 residues. The V end was cut by 3 bases, the J end by 0 bases, with 17 bases between. CDR1 is LGHNT and CDR2 is FRNRAP in the germline V gene. The CDR3 reads CASGFYLETSPNTGELFF. CDR3 DNA sequence: TGTGCTAGTGGTTTCTACTTGGAGACTAGTCCGAACACCGGGGAGCTGTTTTTT.

This clonotype has only a few counts. The chain carries TRBV4-3 and TRBJ2-5, with D tentatively TRBD1 (6 bases). This CDR3 has 19 residues. Trimming pared 0 bases from V and 3 bases from J, leaving 23 bases between. Per the germline V gene, CDR1 is LGHNA and CDR2 is YSLEER. CDR3 residues: CASSQDLGPTGQAKETQYF. Written as DNA, the CDR3 is TGCGCCAGCAGCCAAGATCTGGGACCGACAGGCCAAGCTAAAGAGACCCAGTACTTC.